This T cell receptor (beta chain) appears in the sequencing data of a study of T-cell reconstitution after alpha-beta-depleted transplantation in children. Germline CDR1 reads MNHEY; CDR2 reads SMNVEV (reference sequence). This CDR3 contains 16 residues. Trimming left V 5 bases short and J 4 bases short, with 21 bases between. Preparation of the TCRbeta library used unique molecular identifiers. TCRdb reanalysed the PCR reads using MiXCR and keeps one entry per CDR3 protein. The table lists around 370,000 distinct CDR3 sequences, 10% of them singletons. Sequences were derived from PBMCs from the stem cell graft donor, sampled from the stem cell graft. The receptor was derived from a human donor who donated a stem cell graft to a child with acute lymphoblastic leukemia. The chain has TRBV27 and TRBJ2-7; TRBD1 or TRBD2 may be the D gene (5 bases each). The DNA for the CDR3 is TGTGCCAGCAGTCCCCGCGTGTTCGGGGCTCATTACGAGCAGTACTTC. This translates into CASSPRVFGAHYEQYF.